Given below is one T cell receptor beta chain in context. This clone was found once. The antigen this receptor binds is unknown. No base-level quality is on record; no much larger clone is a single base apart. The collaborating institutions used their own protocols to collect whole blood in K2EDTA tubes. For TCRbeta analysis, collaborators shipped samples as frozen whole blood, isolated PBMCs, or DNA extracted from either of those sample types. TCRbeta CDR3 regions were amplified from genomic DNA using the immunoSEQ Assay, a bias-controlled multiplex PCR. The published analysis was carried out like this. Within the assay, amplification of reference gene primers was used to estimate how many nucleated cells each sample contained. Sequence reads were collapsed and filtered to measure the absolute abundance of every unique TCRbeta CDR3 rearrangement. For each sample, productive Simpson clonality was calculated by taking the square root of Simpson's diversity index across productive rearrangements. TCRdb re-hosts the immuneACCESS table, in-frame sequences only. Its copies lack some clones; in the studies checked, an unresolved V gene accounts for under half of them, and the cause for the rest is not known. V, J and clone size derive from that table, while D and trimming were established from the DNA sequence. The sample table records around 99,000 clones; 70% to 90% of these occur just once. Of the sample, about 6.8% falls within the top ten clones.

The data stem from a study of blood T cell repertoires in COVID-19 (dated by TCRdb to between 2020 and 2021). Study-level background: Collaborator samples came from the United States, Italy and Spain and covered acute and convalescent phases of COVID-19. Nearly every sample came with metadata listing a de-identified subject ID, COVID-19 status, age in years and sex. Where available, HLA class I and class II types were taken from metadata supplied by the sample provider and were not determined by assay-based typing. Samples were obtained from the ongoing ImmuneRACE study (first 160 participants) and from 1,254 subjects provided by 6 global collaborators. The dataset comprised deeply sampled blood TCRbeta repertoires from subjects exposed to, actively infected with, or recovered from COVID-19. The material from the prospective study consisted of cDNA or gDNA derived from T cells, B-cell-depleted T cells, or PBMCs. A freely available public database, intended as a resource for researchers studying the immune response to SARS-CoV-2, is where the repertoires were released.

General findings and caveats noted by the study authors: The amount of clinical and demographic metadata varied by source and participant and was provided uncurated.

The receptor comes from a man between 50 and 59 years old with active or convalescent COVID-19. Sequencing was performed on peripheral blood.

The nucleotide sequence reads TGTGCCATCAGTTTCGGACTAGCGGGAGTCTCCTACAATGAGCAGTTCTTC. Its protein product is CAISFGLAGVSYNEQFF. Recombination joined TRBV10-3 with TRBJ2-1; TRBD2 aligns with 13 central bases. The CDR3, from cysteine to phenylalanine, totals 17 residues. Only CDR3 DNA is held: 51 bases, read in frame from base 1. The germline V gene specifies ENHRY as CDR1 and SYGVKD as CDR2. Trimming removed 5 bases from V and 0 bases from J; the gene matches leave 4 bases unexplained.